This TCR beta chain was sequenced for a study of CD8+CD57+ T cells in acquired aplastic anemia. Study overall: Sorted CD4+ and CD8+ cells yielded about 3 ug of DNA on average. CD4+ cell libraries from healthy donors averaged approximately 10 million reads.

Regarding the study as a whole: Researchers reported that CD8+ Simpson's diversity was not significantly different in patients versus controls. Shared by patients and controls, 25 to 35 CD8+ CDR3s were abundant in patients.

This clonotype was recorded many times. Its antigen is unidentified. Losses at the gene ends were 9 bases for V and 8 bases for J; bases not matched to a gene: 5. CDR1 is KGHDR and CDR2 is SFDVKD in the germline V gene. This CDR3 is built from 14 residues. Template material for TCR beta VDJ and CDR3 profiling consisted of genomic DNA. MiXCR was run by TCRdb on the reads, yielding one entry per CDR3 protein. The table has 400,000 to 500,000 distinct CDR3 sequences, roughly 64% seen once. The clonotype was recovered from a human donor in good health, serving as a control. Sequences were obtained from sorted CD4+, CD8+, or CD8+CD57+ T cells (not recorded which) from PBMCs. The chain employs TRBV24-1 and TRBJ2-1; 14 bases agree with TRBD2. The CDR3 sequence: CATGTSGSRDEQFF. The CDR3 bases are TGTGCCACCGGGACTAGCGGGAGTAGGGATGAGCAGTTCTTC.